This TCR beta chain was sequenced in a study of T-cell memory formation after mild COVID-19. On the study more broadly: TCR clusters mostly belonged to single donors.

TCRdb reanalysed the 5' RACE reads using MiXCR and keeps one entry per CDR3 protein. This table has hundreds of thousands of distinct CDR3 sequences, more than 15% appearing once. Study findings and constraints: Contracting CD4+ clones sat mainly in CM and EM; CD8+ in EMRA. CD4/CD8 balance held among clones contracting day 15 to 85, and later expanders leaned CD4+. Detection of some responders pre-infection suggested pre-existing cross-reactive memory T cells participated.

As concerns this clonotype: Its specificity is not known.

The CDR3 runs 15 residues. V was shortened by 9 bases and J by 0 bases, with 15 bases between the two germline ends. The germline V gene encodes CDR1 WSHSY and CDR2 SAAADI. The sequencing input was PBMCs or a T cell subset sorted from them (not recorded which). This TCR was recovered from a man between 18 and 35 years old who had mild COVID-19 (a few samples of this study predate the infection). Cell type and time point are not known. The chain links TRBV10-2 to TRBJ1-3; possible D gene TRBD1, 6 bases. This chain's CDR3 is CASRGEGSSGNTIYF. The CDR3 DNA follows: TGCGCCAGTAGGGGGGAGGGGAGCTCTGGAAACACCATATATTTT.